These 8 T cell receptor beta chains came from one sample sequenced in a study of cytomegalovirus exposure and HLA in healthy donors. The PCR used 60 Vbeta and 13 Jbeta primers. Here immunoSEQ multiplex PCR was the method, and the copy in TCRdb shows in-frame clones only, minus some. This table lists under 200,000 clones. The sample taken for sequencing was PBMCs. These TCRs come from a young woman in good health and CMV-seropositive.

The chain links TRBV4-1 to TRBJ2-5; D uncertain. Trimming removed 5 bases from V and 4 bases from J, with 17 bases in between. Germline V gives CDR1 MGHRA, CDR2 YSYEKL. This CDR3 comprises 15 residues. The CDR3 region has the DNA TGCGCCAGCAGCGCCCGACTGTCACCCCGAGAGACCCAGTACTTC. Translated, it gives CASSARLSPRETQYF.

The rearrangement links TRBV15 to TRBJ2-1; D is uncertain. Germline V gene lookup returns CDR1 LNHNV and CDR2 YYDKDF (reference sequence). V dropped 1 base and J dropped 0 bases, with 13 bases sitting between them. This CDR3 comprises 17 residues. As DNA, the CDR3 is TGTGCCACCAGCAGAGGGCGAGCGCCTTTCTCCTACAATGAGCAGTTCTTC. Translated: CATSRGRAPFSYNEQFF.

The rearrangement joins TRBV19 to TRBJ2-1; tentative D call: TRBD2 (6 bases). Germline assignment: CDR1 LNHDA and CDR2 SQIVND (reference sequence). The CDR3 has 15 amino acids. The V end was cut by 7 bases, the J end by 2 bases, with 15 bases between. The DNA for the CDR3 is TGTGCCAGTACTAGGAGCGGGCTTACCTACAATGAGCAGTTCTTC. Its translation is CASTRSGLTYNEQFF.

The gene calls are TRBV7-6 and TRBJ2-6, with D possibly TRBD1 on 6 matching bases. CDR3 length: 19 residues. The V end was cut by 2 bases, the J end by 0 bases, with 17 bases between. Germline-derived CDR1 and CDR2 are SGHVS and FNYEAQ. CDR3 sequence: CASSLSWGRGISGANVLTF. CDR3 coding DNA: TGTGCCAGCAGCTTAAGTTGGGGCAGGGGCATCTCTGGGGCCAACGTCCTGACTTTC.

The CDR3 here is CASSYSAGRELFF. The DNA for the CDR3 is TGTGCCAGCAGTTACTCCGCCGGTAGGGAGCTGTTTTTT. V gene TRBV6-5 combines with J gene TRBJ2-2; no reliable D call. This CDR3 region has 13 residues. With 0 bases removed from V and 9 bases from J, the gap between germline ends came to 8 bases. Germline V CDR1 and CDR2: MNHEY, SVGAGI.

The V and J genes are TRBV6-1 and TRBJ1-2; a weak D match, TRBD1 (6 bases). From germline, CDR1 is MNHNS and CDR2 SASEGT. The CDR3 is 14 amino acids. V was pared by 6 bases and J by 4 bases, with 15 bases between. CDR3 in amino acids: CASSSGGAGYGYTF. CDR3 sequence (DNA): TGTGCCAGCAGCTCGGGGGGGGCGGGCTATGGCTACACCTTC.

This chain uses TRBV29-1 with TRBJ1-2, with 7 bases that match TRBD1. Germline V CDR1 and CDR2: SQVTM, ANQGSEA. The trim removed 6 bases at V and 3 bases at J, leaving 4 bases unmatched. The CDR3 is made up of 12 amino acids. CDR3 sequence reads: CSVATGDYGYTF. The CDR3 DNA reads as TGCAGCGTCGCAACAGGGGACTATGGCTACACCTTC.

V and J are TRBV5-1 and TRBJ2-3, with 7 bases lining up with TRBD2. CDR1 and CDR2 (germline): SGHRS, YFSETQ. The length of the CDR3 is 17 residues. The V and J ends lost 4 bases and 1 base, in that order; junction bases with no gene match: 12. The CDR3 DNA reads as TGCGCCAGCAGCGGAATCAAACTAGCGATAGGCACAGATACGCAGTATTTT. It codes for CASSGIKLAIGTDTQYF.